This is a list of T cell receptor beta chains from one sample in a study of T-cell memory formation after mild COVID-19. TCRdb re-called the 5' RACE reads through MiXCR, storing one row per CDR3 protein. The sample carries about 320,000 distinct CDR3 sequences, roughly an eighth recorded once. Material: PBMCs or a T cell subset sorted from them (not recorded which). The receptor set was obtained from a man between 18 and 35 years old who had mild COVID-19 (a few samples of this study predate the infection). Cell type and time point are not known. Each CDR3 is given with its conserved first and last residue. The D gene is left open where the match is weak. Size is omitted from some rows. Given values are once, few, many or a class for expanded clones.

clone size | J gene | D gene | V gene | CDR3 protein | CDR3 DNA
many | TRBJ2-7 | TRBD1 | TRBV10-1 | CASSVGTGGYEQYF | TGCGCCAGCAGTGTGGGGACAGGGGGCTACGAGCAGTACTTC
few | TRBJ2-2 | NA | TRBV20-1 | CSARSSWGASNTGELFF | TGCAGTGCTAGGAGTAGCTGGGGGGCATCGAACACCGGGGAGCTGTTTTTT
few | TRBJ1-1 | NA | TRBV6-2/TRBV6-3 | CASTNEAGLGTEAFF | TGTGCCAGCACTAACGAGGCGGGACTCGGAACTGAAGCTTTCTTT
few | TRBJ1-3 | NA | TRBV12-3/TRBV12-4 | CASARGSGNTIYF | TGTGCCAGCGCAAGAGGCTCTGGAAACACCATATATTTT
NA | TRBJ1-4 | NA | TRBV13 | CASSLEDEGKLFF | TGTGCCAGCAGCTTAGAGGACGAAGGGAAACTGTTTTTT
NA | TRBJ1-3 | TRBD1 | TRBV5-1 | CASSSGTVSGNTIYF | TGCGCCAGCAGCAGCGGGACAGTCTCTGGAAACACCATATATTTT
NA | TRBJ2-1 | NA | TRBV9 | CASSARETEQFF | TGTGCCAGCAGCGCCCGGGAGACAGAGCAGTTCTTC
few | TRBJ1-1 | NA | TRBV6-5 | CASSDADTEAFF | TGTGCCAGCAGTGACGCCGACACTGAAGCTTTCTTT
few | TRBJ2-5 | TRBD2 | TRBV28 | CASSRGTSGVGTQYF | TGTGCCAGCAGCCGCGGGACTAGCGGGGTTGGGACCCAGTACTTC
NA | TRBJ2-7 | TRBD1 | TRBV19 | CASRKGQGANEQYF | TGTGCCAGTAGGAAGGGTCAGGGGGCTAACGAGCAGTACTTC
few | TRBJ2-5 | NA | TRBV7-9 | CASSLRGAKTQYF | TGTGCCAGCAGCTTGCGAGGGGCCAAGACCCAGTACTTC
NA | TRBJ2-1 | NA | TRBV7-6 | CASSEWASYNEQFF | TGTGCCAGCTCGGAGTGGGCCTCCTACAATGAGCAGTTCTTC
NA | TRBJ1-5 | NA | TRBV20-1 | CSASSELIGQPQHF | TGCAGTGCTAGTAGCGAGCTGATAGGTCAGCCCCAGCATTTT
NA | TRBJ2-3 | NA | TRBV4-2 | CASSQEFRAGDTQYF | TGTGCCAGCAGCCAAGAGTTCAGGGCCGGGGATACGCAGTATTTT
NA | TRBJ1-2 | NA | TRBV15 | CATSRDRGFGYGYTF | TGTGCCACCAGCAGAGATAGGGGGTTTGGATATGGCTACACCTTC
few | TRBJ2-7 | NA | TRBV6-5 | CASSYYGRVYEQYF | TGTGCCAGCAGTTATTACGGCAGGGTCTACGAGCAGTACTTC
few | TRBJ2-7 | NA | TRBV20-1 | CSAIALYEQYF | TGCAGTGCTATCGCTCTTTACGAGCAGTACTTC
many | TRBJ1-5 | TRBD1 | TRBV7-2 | CASSWTGGAQHF | TGTGCCAGCAGCTGGACAGGGGGAGCCCAGCATTTT
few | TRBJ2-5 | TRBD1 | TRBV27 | CASSTPGQIQETQYF | TGTGCCAGCAGTACTCCGGGACAGATACAAGAGACCCAGTACTTC